These 21 T cell receptor beta chains share one sample of origin, sequenced in a study of blood T cells in healthy people across ages. Alongside a J-beta primer mix, a sample-barcoded 5' primer served in a second PCR lasting roughly 6 to 11 cycles. TCRdb passed the 5' RACE reads through MiXCR, listing each CDR3 protein once. The sample includes 540,000 or so distinct CDR3 sequences, more than 45% of them seen just once. Material for sequencing was blood. Receptor source: a man of 80 years or more in good health.

The V and J genes are TRBV5-6 and TRBJ1-6; no clear D gene. The CDR3 is made up of 12 amino acids. Trimming shortened V by 5 bases and J by 9 bases, and 9 bases separated the two germline ends. Germline lookup yields CDR1 SGHDT and CDR2 YYEEEE. The CDR3 coding sequence is TGTGCCAGCAGACTCCTTGGTTCACCCCTCCACTTT. Residues: CASRLLGSPLHF.

This chain joins TRBV7-2 and TRBJ2-1; 9 nucleotides match TRBD2. This CDR3 contains 16 residues. The V gene's germline CDR1 is SGHTA and CDR2 FQGNSA. Trimming removed 5 bases from V and 5 bases from J; junction bases left unmatched: 10. The CDR3 is CASSLRGIAGDNEQFF. As DNA, the CDR3 is TGTGCCAGCAGCCTCCGTGGAATAGCGGGAGACAATGAGCAGTTCTTC.

V usage is TRBV20-1 and J usage is TRBJ2-7; 11 nucleotides match TRBD2. The J call may be incorrect, as the DNA end agrees better with TRBJ2-5. Looked up from germline, CDR1 is DFQATT and CDR2 is SNEGSKA (reference sequence). The CDR3 is made up of 19 amino acids. CDR3: CSARDPLLAGDLQVETQYF. Written as DNA, the CDR3 is TGCAGTGCTAGAGATCCTCTACTAGCGGGGGATCTACAGGTGGAGACCCAGTACTTC.

CDR3 in amino acids: CASSPPSAQRYYEQYF. CDR3 nucleotide sequence: TGTGCCAGCAGTCCTCCGAGCGCCCAGAGATACTACGAGCAGTACTTC. This chain uses TRBV6-2 or TRBV6-3 with TRBJ2-7; D is uncertain. The germline V gene encodes CDR1 MNHEY and CDR2 SVGEGT. The CDR3 totals 16 residues. V was shortened by 5 bases and J by 3 bases, with 20 bases between the two germline ends.

There are a few counts of this clonotype. The V call is TRBV7-6, the J call TRBJ2-7; D might be TRBD1 (5 bases). Looked up from germline, CDR1 is SGHVS and CDR2 is FNYEAQ. The CDR3 runs to 15 residues. V was shortened by 3 bases and J by 1 base, with 13 bases between the two germline ends. DNA for the CDR3: TGTGCCAGCAGCTTCAGGGTAGGCGGATCCTACGAGCAGTACTTC. Protein sequence: CASSFRVGGSYEQYF.

CDR3 nucleotides: TGCAGCGTTGTTATGGGCAGTCCTTATAGCAATCAGCCCCAGCATTTT. Translated, it gives CSVVMGSPYSNQPQHF. This rearrangement joins TRBV29-1 to TRBJ1-5; no clear D. Trimming removed 4 bases at V and 0 bases at J, with 16 bases between. CDR3 length: 16 amino acids. Germline loops: CDR1 SQVTM, CDR2 ANQGSEA.

The J gene is TRBJ1-2, the V gene TRBV30; 8 bases line up with TRBD1. Germline V gene data show CDR1 as GTSNPN and CDR2 as SVGIG (reference sequence). Trimming removed 5 bases from V and 8 bases from J; junction bases left unmatched: 10. CDR3 length: 13 residues. CDR3 DNA: TGTGCCTGGGGGACGACAGGGGCGGAAGGCTACACCTTC. Its translation is CAWGTTGAEGYTF.

This clonotype was found once. The chain recombines TRBV2 with TRBJ2-5, with 9 positions matching TRBD2. The CDR3 covers 14 residues. Looked up from germline, CDR1 is SNHLY and CDR2 is FYNNEI. The J segment lost 11 bases and the V segment lost 6 bases, leaving 13 bases of the junction unmatched. Here the CDR3 DNA reads TGTGCCAGCAGCGGCGGGAGGGCAGGCAATGAGCAGTACTTC. Its translation: CASSGGRAGNEQYF.

The V gene is TRBV2, the J gene TRBJ2-7, with D tentatively TRBD1 or TRBD2 (5 bases each). Trimming shortened V by 7 bases and J by 3 bases, and 13 bases separated the two germline ends. The germline gives CDR1 SNHLY, CDR2 FYNNEI. This CDR3 spans 13 amino acids. The CDR3 DNA reads as TGTGCCAGCAAGCGAGGGGCTCTCTACGAGCAGTACTTC. Its protein product is CASKRGALYEQYF.

The sample holds a few counts of this clonotype. The chain couples TRBV20-1 to TRBJ2-1; D remains ambiguous. V was shortened by 4 bases and J by 7 bases, with 5 bases between the two germline ends. Germline V gene lookup returns CDR1 DFQATT and CDR2 SNEGSKA (reference sequence). This CDR3 has 10 residues. CDR3 sequence reads: CSATDNEQFF. The CDR3 coding sequence is TGCAGTGCTACAGATAATGAGCAGTTCTTC.

This clonotype was seen a few times. A much more abundant neighbour one base away suggests this may be a read error. The chain couples TRBV6-5 to TRBJ1-2, with D unresolved. The CDR3 spans 13 residues. The V end was cut by 5 bases, the J end by 6 bases, with 13 bases between. The germline gives CDR1 MNHEY, CDR2 SVGAGI. The DNA for the CDR3 is TGTGCCAGCAGTGACCGGAGGAGCGATGGCTACACCTTC. This codes for CASSDRRSDGYTF.

This clonotype has more than one count but fewer than ten. The gene calls are TRBV7-2 and TRBJ2-7; unclear D gene. The CDR3 extends over 12 amino acids. Germline-derived CDR1 and CDR2 are SGHTA and FQGNSA. V lost 4 bases to trimming and J lost 4 bases, with 8 bases between them. The CDR3 is CASSWLGYEQYF. In DNA, the CDR3 is TGTGCCAGCAGCTGGCTTGGGTACGAGCAGTACTTC.

The chain combines TRBV5-1 with TRBJ2-1; D unresolved. Germline V lookup: CDR1 SGHRS, CDR2 YFSETQ. Trimming stripped 1 base from V and 5 bases from J, with 16 bases between. There are 16 residues in the CDR3. CDR3 residues: CASSLRTQRANNEQFF. The CDR3 bases are TGCGCCAGCAGCTTGAGAACCCAACGAGCAAACAATGAGCAGTTCTTC.

On this clonotype itself: The junction departs from the called germline gene at one end, perhaps through a read error. The rearrangement links TRBV6-5 to TRBJ2-1; D possibly matches TRBD1 or TRBD2 (5 bases each). Germline values: CDR1 MNHEY, CDR2 SVGAGI. This CDR3 spans 12 amino acids. This CDR3 is CASSYGGNELFF. As DNA, the CDR3 is TGTGCCAGCAGTTACGGGGGTAATGAGCTGTTCTTC.

This clonotype was detected a few times. The chain couples TRBV20-1 to TRBJ2-3; no clear D. In germline, CDR1 is DFQATT, CDR2 SNEGSKA (reference sequence). The CDR3 contains 9 residues. The CDR3 coding sequence is TGCACCAGTTCGGGTACGCAGTATTTT. Its protein product is CTSSGTQYF.

The rearrangement links TRBV6-6 to TRBJ1-5; D perhaps matches TRBD1 (5 bases). Germline assignment: CDR1 MNHNY and CDR2 SVGAGI (reference sequence). V was cut by 6 bases and J by 0 bases, with 12 bases left in between. The CDR3 is 15 residues long. CDR3 nucleotides: TGTGCCAGCAGAAGACAGTTGAATAGCAATCAGCCCCAGCATTTT. Translating it yields CASRRQLNSNQPQHF.

This chain uses TRBV14 with TRBJ2-5; D is tentatively TRBD1 or TRBD2 (5 bases each). V lost 1 base and J 1 base, leaving 7 bases between the germline ends. The CDR3 extends over 14 amino acids. Germline V gene lookup returns CDR1 SGHDN and CDR2 FVKESK. This chain's CDR3 is CASSQAGTQETQYF. In DNA, the CDR3 is TGTGCCAGCAGCCAAGCCGGGACCCAAGAGACCCAGTACTTC.

This rearrangement joins TRBV7-9 to TRBJ1-6, with D possibly matching TRBD1 (6 bases). Germline CDR1 and CDR2: SEHNR and FQNEAQ (reference sequence). The V end lost 7 bases, the J end lost 7 bases, and 11 bases lay between the germline ends. CDR3 size: 13 residues. DNA for the CDR3: TGTGCCAGCACCAGGGGCTTAAATTCACCCCTCCACTTT. Its protein product is CASTRGLNSPLHF. Full variable domain (remainder filled in from reference TRBV7-9 and TRBJ1-6): DTGVSQNPRHKITKRGQNVTFRCDPISEHNRLYWYRQTLGQGPEFLTYFQNEAQLEKSRLLSDRFSAERPKGSFSTLEIQRTEQGDSAMYLCASTRGLNSPLHFGNGTRLTVT.

Notes on this clonotype: The junction departs from the called germline gene at one end, perhaps through a read error. The chain recombines TRBV7-9 with TRBJ2-6; maybe TRBD2 (6 bases). The V gene's germline CDR1 is SEHNR and CDR2 FQNEAQ (reference sequence). This CDR3 is 17 amino acids long. CDR3 sequence (DNA): TGTGCCCAGGACTATAAGACCAGGCCCTCTGAGGCCAACGTCCTGACTTTC. This sequence encodes CAQDYKTRPSEANVLTF.

The chain links TRBV29-1 to TRBJ2-5, with D possibly matching TRBD2 (5 bases). V was pared by 7 bases and J by 5 bases, with 17 bases between. Germline CDR1 SQVTM, CDR2 ANQGSEA. CDR3 length equals 13 residues. CDR3 DNA: TGCAGCGCCGGACGCGGGCGGAGTGAGACCCAGTACTTC. Translating gives CSAGRGRSETQYF.

The chain carries TRBV20-1 and TRBJ2-3; a weak D match, TRBD2 (6 bases). CDR1 is DFQATT, CDR2 SNEGSKA, per germline (reference sequence). The CDR3 loop spans 13 amino acids. V lost 3 bases, J lost 1 base, and 8 bases lay in between. CDR3 in amino acids: CSARERGTDTQYF. The CDR3 nucleotides are TGCAGTGCTAGGGAGCGGGGCACAGATACGCAGTATTTT.